This T cell receptor (beta chain) was profiled in a study of blood T cell repertoires in COVID-19. The CDR3 has 13 residues. Trimming removed 3 bases from V and 6 bases from J, with 9 bases in between. Germline CDR1 is KGHSH and CDR2 is LQKENI. Original handling: The assay estimated nucleated cells by amplifying reference gene primers. Generated by immunoSEQ multiplex PCR, the TCRdb table keeps only in-frame clones and is missing some. V, J and clone size derive from that table, while D and trimming were established from the DNA sequence. Of about 140,000 clones listed, approximately 89% are singletons. This clone showed up just a few times.

The TCR originated in a human donor in a cohort sampled during active COVID-19. This chain uses TRBV18 with TRBJ1-5, with D possibly being TRBD1 (5 bases). Sequencing used peripheral blood. In nucleotides, the CDR3 is TGTGCCAGCTCACCCGAAGGGGTTCAGCCCCAGCATTTT. Amino acids: CASSPEGVQPQHF.